This is a list of T cell receptor beta chains from one sample in a study of blood T cell repertoires in COVID-19. Data came from immunoSEQ multiplex PCR; TCRdb stores just in-frame clones and leaves some out. Of 270,000 or so clones listed, 84% are singletons. Sequencing input: peripheral blood. These TCRs come from a human donor in a cohort sampled during active COVID-19. Each CDR3 is given with its conserved first and last residue. The order of the fields is CDR3 DNA, CDR3 protein, J gene, D gene, V gene, clone size. The D gene is left open where the match is weak. Clone size, where shown, is once, few, many, or a class for clones that have expanded.

TGTGCCAGCAGTCCGGGAGTTAACTATGGCTACACCTTC | CASSPGVNYGYTF | TRBJ1-2 | . | TRBV6-6 | .
TGCGCCAGCAGCTTGCGGACTAGCGGGCCCGCAGATACGCAGTATTTT | CASSLRTSGPADTQYF | TRBJ2-3 | TRBD2 | TRBV5-1 | .
TGTGCCAGCAGCTTGGGACAGGGGATGGGTTCACCCCTCCACTTT | CASSLGQGMGSPLHF | TRBJ1-6 | TRBD1 | TRBV7-3 | .
TGTGCCAGTAGTATGAGGTCAGGGGAGACTGAAGCTTTCTTT | CASSMRSGETEAFF | TRBJ1-1 | . | TRBV19 | .
TGTGCCAGCAGCCCAGGCGGGGTGGCGGAGCAGTACTTC | CASSPGGVAEQYF | TRBJ2-7 | . | TRBV28 | .
TGTGCCAGCAGCCGTACTAGCTCCAGCACAGATACGCAGTATTTT | CASSRTSSSTDTQYF | TRBJ2-3 | . | TRBV7-3 | .
TGTGCCAGCAGCCGGGACAGGGATCAGCCCCAGCATTTT | CASSRDRDQPQHF | TRBJ1-5 | TRBD1 | TRBV27 | .
TGTGCCAGCTCACTTAATCCCTATGGCTACACCTTC | CASSLNPYGYTF | TRBJ1-2 | . | TRBV18 | .
TGTGCCAGCATCGGGTTGAGGCGGCACTCTAACTATGGCTACACCTTC | CASIGLRRHSNYGYTF | TRBJ1-2 | . | TRBV2 | .
TGTGCCAGCAGTCAGGGACTAGCGCGAAGCGAGCAGTACTTC | CASSQGLARSEQYF | TRBJ2-7 | TRBD2 | TRBV6-6 | .
TGTGCCAGCAGCCCACAGGGTTTTGGTGAAAAACTGTTTTTT | CASSPQGFGEKLFF | TRBJ1-4 | . | TRBV11-2 | .
TGTGCCAGCAGCACCAGAACCGGGACACAGGAGCGGTACAATGAGCAGTTCTTC | CASSTRTGTQERYNEQFF | TRBJ2-1 | . | TRBV27 | .
TGTGCCAGCAGACGGGGGGGACAGCCATCTCTCTATTATGGCTACACCTTC | CASRRGGQPSLYYGYTF | TRBJ1-2 | TRBD1 | TRBV6-7 | few
TGTGCCAGCAGTCCACTAGACGACACAGATACGCAGTATTTT | CASSPLDDTDTQYF | TRBJ2-3 | . | TRBV6-2/TRBV6-3 | .
TGTGCCAGTTCGGGGGGAGAAGAGACCCAGTACTTC | CASSGGEETQYF | TRBJ2-5 | TRBD2 | TRBV19 | .
TGTGCCAGCAGCACCGGGACAGACATGAACACTGAAGCTTTCTTT | CASSTGTDMNTEAFF | TRBJ1-1 | TRBD1 | TRBV7-9 | .
TGTGCCAGCAGCTTGTCCGGGAGCGGGACCTACAATGAGCAGTTCTTC | CASSLSGSGTYNEQFF | TRBJ2-1 | TRBD2 | TRBV7-2 | .
TGTGCCAGCAGCGCAGGACAGGTCGGGGCCGATTCACCCCTCCACTTT | CASSAGQVGADSPLHF | TRBJ1-6 | TRBD1 | TRBV9 | .
TGCGCCAGCAGCTTGGAAGGGGTTGGGGAGACCCAGTACTTC | CASSLEGVGETQYF | TRBJ2-5 | . | TRBV5-1 | .
TGTGCCATCAGTGAGGTCAACAATGAGCAGTTCTTC | CAISEVNNEQFF | TRBJ2-1 | . | TRBV10-3 | .
TGTGCCAGCTCCGGGGGGGGTCGAAACGAGCAGTACTTC | CASSGGGRNEQYF | TRBJ2-7 | TRBD2 | TRBV18 | once
TGTGCCAGCAGCCTGGTACAAATCCGGGGTGAGCAGTTCTTC | CASSLVQIRGEQFF | TRBJ2-1 | . | TRBV13 | .
TGTGCCAGTAGTATAGGACAGAACTACAATGAGCAGTTCTTC | CASSIGQNYNEQFF | TRBJ2-1 | . | TRBV19 | .
TGTGCCAGCAGGAGGGGACAGGCCTCCTACGAGCAGTACTTC | CASRRGQASYEQYF | TRBJ2-7 | TRBD1 | TRBV2 | .
TGTGCCAGCAGCTCCGGAGCGGGAGGGTCCTACGAGCAGTACTTC | CASSSGAGGSYEQYF | TRBJ2-7 | TRBD2 | TRBV7-8 | .
TGTGCCAGCAAGGCTGACAGGGGGAGTTGGCCCCAGCATTTT | CASKADRGSWPQHF | TRBJ1-5 | TRBD1 | TRBV6-5 | .
TGTGCCAGTCAAATCCAGGGCTCTGGAAACACCATATATTTT | CASQIQGSGNTIYF | TRBJ1-3 | . | TRBV19 | .